This T cell receptor (beta chain) was sequenced for a study of identical twins. A word on this clonotype: At one end, the junction sequence differs from germline, possibly due to a read error.

TCRdb independently ran MiXCR on the 5' RACE reads; one entry per CDR3 protein. The table includes 500,000 to 700,000 distinct CDR3 sequences, 7.1% detected once. Healthy Caucasians supplied all donations. Germline V gene data show CDR1 as SGDLS and CDR2 as YYNGEE. There are 16 residues in the CDR3. These data are also associated with another study on yellow fever vaccine responses in identical twins.

The rearrangement uses TRBV9 and TRBJ2-1; D is uncertain. The clonotype comes from a woman between 18 and 29 years old in good health. Source material: PBMCs. In DNA, the CDR3 is TGCGCCAGCAGCGTAGGAACCGGGCCCCGGTGGTTTGAGCAGTTCTTC. This translates into CASSVGTGPRWFEQFF.